Sequencing of this T cell receptor (beta chain) was carried out in a study of cytomegalovirus exposure and HLA in healthy donors. Overall study findings and caveats: Roughly even sequencing depth across donors was the assumption behind the presence/absence analyses.

The PCR employed 60 Vbeta primers together with 13 Jbeta primers. Profiling relied on immunoSEQ multiplex PCR, and the TCRdb table lists in-frame clones only, not all of them. The top ten clones hold 10% to 13% of a sample with around 37,000 clones, about 80% of them seen once. About this clone itself: The target antigen is unknown.

Looked up from germline, CDR1 is SGHRS and CDR2 is YFSETQ. The CDR3 has 16 residues. V was clipped by 4 bases and J by 5 bases, with 20 bases between them. The clonotype comes from a woman aged 18-30 years in good health and CMV-seropositive. The chain uses TRBV5-1 and TRBJ2-3; D is perhaps TRBD2 (5 bases). The sample comprised PBMCs. The CDR3 DNA reads as TGCGCCAGCAGCCCCGCGTCTTCTGGTCGGGGAGATACGCAGTATTTT. Amino acid sequence: CASSPASSGRGDTQYF.